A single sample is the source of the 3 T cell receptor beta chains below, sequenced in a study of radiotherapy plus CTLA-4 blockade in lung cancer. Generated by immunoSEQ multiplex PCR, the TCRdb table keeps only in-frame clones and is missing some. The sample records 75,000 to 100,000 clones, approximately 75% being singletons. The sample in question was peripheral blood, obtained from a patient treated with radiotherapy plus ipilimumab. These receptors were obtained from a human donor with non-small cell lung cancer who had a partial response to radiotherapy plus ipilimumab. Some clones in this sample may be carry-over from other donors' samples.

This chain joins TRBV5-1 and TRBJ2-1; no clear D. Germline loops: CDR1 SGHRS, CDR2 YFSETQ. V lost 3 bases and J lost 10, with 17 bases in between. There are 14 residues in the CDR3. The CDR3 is CASSSDGHNTEQFF. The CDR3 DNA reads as TGCGCCAGCAGCTCCGATGGTCACAACACCGAGCAGTTCTTC. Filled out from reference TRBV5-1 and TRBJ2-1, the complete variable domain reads KAGVTQTPRYLIKTRGQQVTLSCSPISGHRSVSWYQQTPGQGLQFLFEYFSETQRNKGNFPGRFSGRQFSNSRSEMNVSTLELGDSALYLCASSSDGHNTEQFFGPGTRLTVL.

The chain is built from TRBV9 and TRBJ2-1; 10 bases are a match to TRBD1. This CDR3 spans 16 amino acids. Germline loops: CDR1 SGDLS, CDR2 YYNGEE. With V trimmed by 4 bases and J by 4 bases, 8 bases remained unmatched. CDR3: CASSFKTGGEYNEQFF. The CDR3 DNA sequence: TGTGCCAGCAGCTTTAAGACAGGGGGCGAGTACAATGAGCAGTTCTTC.

CDR3 in amino acids: CASSSRQGQTQYF. Written as DNA, the CDR3 is TGTGCCAGCAGCTCCCGACAGGGGCAGACCCAGTACTTC. This chain joins TRBV7-6 and TRBJ2-5; 8 nucleotides agree with TRBD1. This CDR3 has 13 amino acids. Germline assignment: CDR1 SGHVS and CDR2 FNYEAQ. V lost 4 bases, J lost 6 bases, and 4 bases stayed unmatched.